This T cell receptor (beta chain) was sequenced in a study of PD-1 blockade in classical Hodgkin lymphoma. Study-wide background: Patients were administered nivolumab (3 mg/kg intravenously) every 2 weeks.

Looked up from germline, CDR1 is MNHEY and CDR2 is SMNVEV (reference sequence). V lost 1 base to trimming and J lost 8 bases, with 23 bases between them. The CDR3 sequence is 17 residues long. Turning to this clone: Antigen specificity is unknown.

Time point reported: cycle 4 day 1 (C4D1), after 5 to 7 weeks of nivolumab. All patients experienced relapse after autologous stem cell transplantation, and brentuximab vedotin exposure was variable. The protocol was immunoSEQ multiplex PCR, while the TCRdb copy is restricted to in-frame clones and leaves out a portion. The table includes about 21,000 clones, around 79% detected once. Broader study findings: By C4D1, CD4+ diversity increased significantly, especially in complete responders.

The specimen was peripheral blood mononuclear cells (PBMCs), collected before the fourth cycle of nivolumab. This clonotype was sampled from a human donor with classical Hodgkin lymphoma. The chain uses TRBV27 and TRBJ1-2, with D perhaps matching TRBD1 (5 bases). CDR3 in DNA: TGTGCCAGCAGTTTATATGGCGACGGGTTGAGGGGTTCGGGCTACACCTTC. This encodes CASSLYGDGLRGSGYTF.